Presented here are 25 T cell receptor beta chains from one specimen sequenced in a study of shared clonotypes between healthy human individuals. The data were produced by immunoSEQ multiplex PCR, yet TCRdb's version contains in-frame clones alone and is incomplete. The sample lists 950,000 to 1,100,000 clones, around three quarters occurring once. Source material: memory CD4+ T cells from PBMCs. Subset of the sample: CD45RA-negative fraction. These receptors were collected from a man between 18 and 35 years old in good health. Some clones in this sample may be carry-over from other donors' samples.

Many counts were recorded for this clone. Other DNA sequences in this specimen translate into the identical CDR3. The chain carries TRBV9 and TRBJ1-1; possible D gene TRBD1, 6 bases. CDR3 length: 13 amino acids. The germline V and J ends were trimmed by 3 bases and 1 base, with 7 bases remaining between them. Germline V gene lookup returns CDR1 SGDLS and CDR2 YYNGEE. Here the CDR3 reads CASSGGPNTEAFF. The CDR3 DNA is TGTGCCAGCAGCGGGGGGCCGAACACTGAAGCTTTCTTT.

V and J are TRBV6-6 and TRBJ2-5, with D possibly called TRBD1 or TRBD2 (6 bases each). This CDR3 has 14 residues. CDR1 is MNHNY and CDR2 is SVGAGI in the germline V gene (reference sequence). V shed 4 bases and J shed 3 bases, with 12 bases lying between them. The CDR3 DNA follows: TGTGCCAGCAGTTCACGGGGGCGGGAAGAGACCCAGTACTTC. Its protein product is CASSSRGREETQYF.

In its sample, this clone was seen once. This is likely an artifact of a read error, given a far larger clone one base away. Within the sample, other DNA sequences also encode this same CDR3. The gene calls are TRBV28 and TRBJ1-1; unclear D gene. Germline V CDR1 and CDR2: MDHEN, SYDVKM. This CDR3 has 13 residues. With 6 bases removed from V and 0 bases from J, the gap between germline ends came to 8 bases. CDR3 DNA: TGTGCCAGCAGCCAAGGCTTGAACACTGAAGCTTTCTTT. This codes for CASSQGLNTEAFF.

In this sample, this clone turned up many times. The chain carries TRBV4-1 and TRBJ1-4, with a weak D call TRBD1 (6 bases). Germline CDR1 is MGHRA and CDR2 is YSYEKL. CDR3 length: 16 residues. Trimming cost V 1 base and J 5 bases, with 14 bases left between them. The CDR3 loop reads CASSQVRRRGNEKLFF. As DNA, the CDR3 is TGCGCCAGCAGCCAAGTAAGAAGGAGGGGGAATGAAAAACTGTTTTTT.

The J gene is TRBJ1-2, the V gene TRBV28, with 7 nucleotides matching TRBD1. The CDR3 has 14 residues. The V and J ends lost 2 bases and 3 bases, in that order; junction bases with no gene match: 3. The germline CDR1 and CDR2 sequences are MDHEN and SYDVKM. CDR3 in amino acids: CASSLTGEHYGYTF. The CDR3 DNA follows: TGTGCCAGCAGTTTAACAGGGGAGCACTATGGCTACACCTTC.

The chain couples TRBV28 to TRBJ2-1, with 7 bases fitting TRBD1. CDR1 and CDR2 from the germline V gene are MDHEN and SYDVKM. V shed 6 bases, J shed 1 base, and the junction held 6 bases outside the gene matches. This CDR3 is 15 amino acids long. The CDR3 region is CASRGSRGSYNEQFF. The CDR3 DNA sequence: TGTGCCAGCAGAGGGTCCAGGGGGTCCTACAATGAGCAGTTCTTC.

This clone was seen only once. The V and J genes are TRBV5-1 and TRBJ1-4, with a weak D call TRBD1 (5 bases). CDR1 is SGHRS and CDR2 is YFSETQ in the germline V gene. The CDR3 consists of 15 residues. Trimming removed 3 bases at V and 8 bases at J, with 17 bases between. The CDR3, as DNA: TGCGCCAGCAGCTCCGTCGGGGCAGGACGCGAAAAACTGTTTTTT. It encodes CASSSVGAGREKLFF.

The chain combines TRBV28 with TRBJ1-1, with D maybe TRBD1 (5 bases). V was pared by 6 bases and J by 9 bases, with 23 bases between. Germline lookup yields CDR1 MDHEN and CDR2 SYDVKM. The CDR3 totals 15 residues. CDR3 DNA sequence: TGTGCCAGCAGCCCCTCCATCGGGGCTTGGAAGAAAGCTTTCTTT. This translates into CASSPSIGAWKKAFF.

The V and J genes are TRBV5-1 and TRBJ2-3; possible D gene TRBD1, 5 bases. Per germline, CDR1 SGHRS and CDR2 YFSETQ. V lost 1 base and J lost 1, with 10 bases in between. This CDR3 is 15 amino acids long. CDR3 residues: CASSLLLQGTDTQYF. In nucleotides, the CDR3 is TGCGCCAGCAGCTTGCTCCTACAGGGCACAGATACGCAGTATTTT.

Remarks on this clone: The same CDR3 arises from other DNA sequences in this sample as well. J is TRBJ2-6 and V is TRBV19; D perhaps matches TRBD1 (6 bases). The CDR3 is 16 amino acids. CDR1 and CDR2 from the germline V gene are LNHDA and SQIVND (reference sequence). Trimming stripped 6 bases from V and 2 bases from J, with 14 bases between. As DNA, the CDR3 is TGTGCCAGTAGCCGCGAACAGGGTACTGGGGCCAACGTCCTGACTTTC. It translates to CASSREQGTGANVLTF.

CDR3 DNA: TGTGCCAGCAGCTTAGGAGGAAATACGTATGGCTACACCTTC. Protein: CASSLGGNTYGYTF. This sequence joins TRBV13 and TRBJ1-2, with D unclear. V was pared by 0 bases and J by 5 bases, with 10 bases between. Germline V gene data show CDR1 as PRHDT and CDR2 as FYEKMQ (reference sequence). This CDR3 has 14 residues.

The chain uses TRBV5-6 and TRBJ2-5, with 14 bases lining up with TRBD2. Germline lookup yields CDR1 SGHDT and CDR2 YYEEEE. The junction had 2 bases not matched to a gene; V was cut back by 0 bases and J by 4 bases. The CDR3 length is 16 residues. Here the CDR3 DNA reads TGTGCCAGCAGCTTGGGACTAGCGGGAGGGGGAGAGACCCAGTACTTC. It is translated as CASSLGLAGGGETQYF.

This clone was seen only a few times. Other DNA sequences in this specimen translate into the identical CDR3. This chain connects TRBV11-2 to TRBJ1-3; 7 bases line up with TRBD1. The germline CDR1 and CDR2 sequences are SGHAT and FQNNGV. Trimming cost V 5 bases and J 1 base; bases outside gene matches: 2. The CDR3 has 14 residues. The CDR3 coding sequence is TGTGCCAGCAGCCAGGGGGTATCTGGAAACACCATATATTTT. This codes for CASSQGVSGNTIYF.

This chain's CDR3 is CASSEIGREQFF. The DNA of the CDR3 is TGTGCCAGCAGTGAAATAGGGCGGGAGCAGTTCTTC. The gene calls are TRBV2 and TRBJ2-1, with unresolved D. The CDR3 spans 12 residues. V lost 2 bases, J lost 10 bases, and 9 bases lay in between. Germline V gives CDR1 SNHLY, CDR2 FYNNEI.

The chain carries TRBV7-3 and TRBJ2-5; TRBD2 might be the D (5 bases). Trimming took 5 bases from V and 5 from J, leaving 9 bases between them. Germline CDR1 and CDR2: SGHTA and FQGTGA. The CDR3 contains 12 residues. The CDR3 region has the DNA TGTGCCAGCAGCGATCCGGGGGAGACCCAGTACTTC. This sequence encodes CASSDPGETQYF.

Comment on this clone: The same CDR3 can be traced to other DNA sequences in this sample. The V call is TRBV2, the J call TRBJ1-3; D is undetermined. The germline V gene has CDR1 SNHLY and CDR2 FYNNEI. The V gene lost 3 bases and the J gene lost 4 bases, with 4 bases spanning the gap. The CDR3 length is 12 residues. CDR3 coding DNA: TGTGCCAGCAGTGAGGGAGGAAACACCATATATTTT. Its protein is CASSEGGNTIYF.

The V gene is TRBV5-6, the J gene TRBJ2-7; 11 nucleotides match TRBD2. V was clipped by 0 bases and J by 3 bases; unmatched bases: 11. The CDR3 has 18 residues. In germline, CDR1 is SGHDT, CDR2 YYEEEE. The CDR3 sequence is CASSLGPPLLAGVYEQYF. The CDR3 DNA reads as TGTGCCAGCAGCTTGGGGCCCCCTCTACTAGCGGGGGTCTACGAGCAGTACTTC.

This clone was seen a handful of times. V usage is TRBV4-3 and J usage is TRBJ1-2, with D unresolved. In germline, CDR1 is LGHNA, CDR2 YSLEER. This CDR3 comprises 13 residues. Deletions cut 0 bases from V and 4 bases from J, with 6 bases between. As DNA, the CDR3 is TGCGCCAGCAGCCAAGACTCAGGCTATGGCTACACCTTC. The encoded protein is CASSQDSGYGYTF.

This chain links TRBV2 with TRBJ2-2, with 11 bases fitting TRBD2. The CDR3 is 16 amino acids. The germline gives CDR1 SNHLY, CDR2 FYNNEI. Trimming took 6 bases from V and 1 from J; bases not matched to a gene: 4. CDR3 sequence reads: CASRPTSGGNTGELFF. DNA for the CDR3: TGTGCCAGCAGGCCCACTAGCGGGGGGAACACCGGGGAGCTGTTTTTT.

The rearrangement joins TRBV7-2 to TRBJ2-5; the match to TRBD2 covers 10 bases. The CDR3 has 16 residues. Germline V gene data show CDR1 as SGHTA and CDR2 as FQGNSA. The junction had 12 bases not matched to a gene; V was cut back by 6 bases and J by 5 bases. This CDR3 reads CASRAKAGGPLETQYF. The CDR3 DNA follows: TGTGCCAGCAGAGCGAAAGCGGGAGGGCCATTGGAGACCCAGTACTTC. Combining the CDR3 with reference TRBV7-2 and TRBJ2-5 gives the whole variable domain GAGVSQSPSNKVTEKGKDVELRCDPISGHTALYWYRQSLGQGLEFLIYFQGNSAPDKSGLPSDRFSAERTGGSVSTLTIQRTQQEDSAVYLCASRAKAGGPLETQYFGPGTRLLVL.

The CDR3 protein is CASSFSTGRNGYTF. CDR3 coding DNA: TGTGCCAGCAGTTTCAGCACAGGGAGGAATGGCTACACCTTC. The chain employs TRBV27 and TRBJ1-2, with D possibly matching TRBD1 (6 bases). V was cut by 3 bases and J by 6 bases, with 14 bases left in between. From germline, CDR1 is MNHEY and CDR2 SMNVEV (reference sequence). The CDR3 totals 14 residues.

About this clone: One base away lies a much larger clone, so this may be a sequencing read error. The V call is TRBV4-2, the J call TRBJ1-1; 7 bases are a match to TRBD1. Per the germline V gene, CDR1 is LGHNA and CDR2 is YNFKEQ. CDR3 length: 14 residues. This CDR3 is CASSQMPDRDLPSF. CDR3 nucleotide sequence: TGTGCCAGCAGCCAAATGCCAGACAGGGATCTACCTTCCTTT.

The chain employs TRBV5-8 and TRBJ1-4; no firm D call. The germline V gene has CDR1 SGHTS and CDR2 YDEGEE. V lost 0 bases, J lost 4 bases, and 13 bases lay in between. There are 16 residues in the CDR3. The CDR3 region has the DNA TGTGCCAGCAGCTTGGCGGAGGGTTGGAGTAATGAAAAACTGTTTTTT. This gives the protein CASSLAEGWSNEKLFF.

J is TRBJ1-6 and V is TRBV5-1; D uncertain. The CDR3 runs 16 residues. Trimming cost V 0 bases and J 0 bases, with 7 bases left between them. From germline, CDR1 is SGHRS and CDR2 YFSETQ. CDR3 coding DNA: TGCGCCAGCAGCTTGGAGGAGAGCTCCTATAATTCACCCCTCCACTTT. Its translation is CASSLEESSYNSPLHF.

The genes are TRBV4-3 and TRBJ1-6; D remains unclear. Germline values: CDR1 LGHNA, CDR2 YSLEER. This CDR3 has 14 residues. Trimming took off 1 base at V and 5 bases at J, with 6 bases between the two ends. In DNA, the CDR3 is TGCGCCAGCAGCCAAGTGGGCAATAATTCACCCCTCCACTTT. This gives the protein CASSQVGNNSPLHF.